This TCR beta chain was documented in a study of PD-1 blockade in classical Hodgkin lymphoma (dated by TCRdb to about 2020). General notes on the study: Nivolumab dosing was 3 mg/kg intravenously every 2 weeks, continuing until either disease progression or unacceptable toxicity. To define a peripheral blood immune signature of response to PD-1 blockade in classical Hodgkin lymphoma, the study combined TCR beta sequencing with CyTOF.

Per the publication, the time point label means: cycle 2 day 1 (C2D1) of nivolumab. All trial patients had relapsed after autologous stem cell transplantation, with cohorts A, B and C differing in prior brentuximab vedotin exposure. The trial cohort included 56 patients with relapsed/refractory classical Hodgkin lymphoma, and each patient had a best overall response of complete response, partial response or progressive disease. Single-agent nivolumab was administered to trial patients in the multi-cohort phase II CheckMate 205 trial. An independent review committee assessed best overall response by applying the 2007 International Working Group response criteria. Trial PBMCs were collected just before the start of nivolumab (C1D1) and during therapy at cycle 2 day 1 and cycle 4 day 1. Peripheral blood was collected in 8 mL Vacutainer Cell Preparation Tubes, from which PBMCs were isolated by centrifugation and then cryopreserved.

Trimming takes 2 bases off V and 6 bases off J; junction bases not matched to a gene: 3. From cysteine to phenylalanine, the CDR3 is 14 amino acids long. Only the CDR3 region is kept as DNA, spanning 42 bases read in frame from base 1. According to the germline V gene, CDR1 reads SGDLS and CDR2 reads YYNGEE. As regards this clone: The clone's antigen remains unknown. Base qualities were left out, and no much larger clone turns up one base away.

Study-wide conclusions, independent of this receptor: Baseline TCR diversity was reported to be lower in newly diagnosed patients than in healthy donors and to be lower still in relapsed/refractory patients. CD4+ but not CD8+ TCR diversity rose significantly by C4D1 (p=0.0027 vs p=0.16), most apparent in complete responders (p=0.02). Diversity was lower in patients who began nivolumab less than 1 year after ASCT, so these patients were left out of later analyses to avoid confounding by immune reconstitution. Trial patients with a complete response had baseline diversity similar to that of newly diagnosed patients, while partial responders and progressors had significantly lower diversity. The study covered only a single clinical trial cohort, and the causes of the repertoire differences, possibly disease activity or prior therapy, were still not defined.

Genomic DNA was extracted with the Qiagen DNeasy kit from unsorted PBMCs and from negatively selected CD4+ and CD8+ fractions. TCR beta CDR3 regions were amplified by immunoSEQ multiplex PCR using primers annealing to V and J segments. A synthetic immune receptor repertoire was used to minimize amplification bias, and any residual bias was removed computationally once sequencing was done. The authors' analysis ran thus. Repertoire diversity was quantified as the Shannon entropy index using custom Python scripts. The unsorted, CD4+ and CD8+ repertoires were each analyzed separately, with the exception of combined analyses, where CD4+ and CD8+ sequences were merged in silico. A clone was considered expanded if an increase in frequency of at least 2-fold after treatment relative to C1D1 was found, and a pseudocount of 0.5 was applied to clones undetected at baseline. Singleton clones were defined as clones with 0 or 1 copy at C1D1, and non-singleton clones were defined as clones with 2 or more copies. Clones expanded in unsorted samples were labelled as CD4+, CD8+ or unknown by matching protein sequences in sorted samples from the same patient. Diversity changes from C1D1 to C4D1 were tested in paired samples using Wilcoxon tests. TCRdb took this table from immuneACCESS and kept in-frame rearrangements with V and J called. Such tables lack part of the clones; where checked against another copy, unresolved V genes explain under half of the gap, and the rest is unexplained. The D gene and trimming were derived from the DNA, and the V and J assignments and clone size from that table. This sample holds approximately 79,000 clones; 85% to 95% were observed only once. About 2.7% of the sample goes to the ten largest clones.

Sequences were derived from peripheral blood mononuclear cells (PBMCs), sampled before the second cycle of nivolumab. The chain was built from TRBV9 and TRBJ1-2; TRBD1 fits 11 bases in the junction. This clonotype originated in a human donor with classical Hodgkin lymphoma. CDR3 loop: CASSVGTGGDGYTF. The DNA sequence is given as TGTGCCAGCAGCGTGGGGACAGGGGGAGATGGCTACACCTTC.